Below are 24 T cell receptor beta chains sequenced from a single sample in a study of T cell repertoires in cytomegalovirus infection. Each CDR3 protein is one row after TCRdb ran MiXCR on the reads. The table has 370,000 or so distinct CDR3 sequences, about 32% seen once. Their cognate antigens are unknown. This specimen consisted of cultured PBMCs, obtained from culture after CMV antigen stimulation. These receptors originate from a human donor in good health (CMV status not recorded). Some clones in this sample may be carry-over from other donors' samples.

This clonotype was observed a few times. The chain links TRBV27 to TRBJ2-2; 8 bases are shared with TRBD1. Unmatched junction bases numbered 7, after V lost 3 bases and J lost 4 bases. The CDR3 spans 16 residues. The germline V gene encodes CDR1 MNHEY and CDR2 SMNVEV (reference sequence). For the CDR3, the DNA is TGTGCCAGCAGTTTCGGACAGGGTAGTCGCACCGGGGAGCTGTTTTTT. As protein: CASSFGQGSRTGELFF.

This clonotype was seen many times. The gene calls are TRBV7-2 and TRBJ1-1; TRBD1 matches at 10 bases. The ends lost 3 bases at V and 10 bases at J; junction bases unmatched: 11. Germline CDR1 SGHTA, CDR2 FQGNSA. CDR3 length: 15 residues. The CDR3 loop is CASSFRQGAKDGAFF. The CDR3 nucleotides read TGTGCCAGCAGCTTCCGACAGGGGGCTAAAGACGGAGCTTTCTTT.

The table lists this clonotype with a few counts. The CDR3 reads CASSPGGEKTQYF. CDR3 sequence (DNA): TGTGCCAGCAGCCCCGGGGGCGAGAAGACCCAGTACTTC. The chain is built from TRBV12-3 or TRBV12-4 and TRBJ2-5; D assignment may be TRBD1 or TRBD2 (6 bases each). V gave up 6 bases and J gave up 6 bases, with 14 bases separating them. This CDR3 is built from 13 residues.

This clonotype showed up just a few times. V and J are TRBV7-2 and TRBJ2-7, with 14 bases that match TRBD2. The CDR3 has 15 residues. After removal of 9 bases from V and 3 bases from J, the junction contained 7 bases not matched to a gene. Germline CDR1 reads SGHTA; CDR2 reads FQGNSA. The CDR3 loop is CASGTSGSGYYEQYF. The CDR3 nucleotides read TGTGCCAGTGGGACTAGCGGGAGTGGTTACTACGAGCAGTACTTC.

V and J are TRBV6-2 or TRBV6-3 and TRBJ1-3; no firm D call. Trimming stripped 7 bases from V and 0 bases from J, with 10 bases between. The CDR3 has 14 residues. Germline V lookup: CDR1 MNHEY, CDR2 SVGEGT. The CDR3 is CASTNPHSGNTIYF. The CDR3, as DNA: TGTGCCAGCACCAACCCGCACTCTGGAAACACCATATATTTT.

This chain links TRBV4-2 with TRBJ2-7; D is undetermined. The germline gives CDR1 LGHNA, CDR2 YNFKEQ. This CDR3 spans 16 amino acids. Trimming shortened V by 3 bases and J by 3 bases, and 18 bases separated the two germline ends. Here the CDR3 DNA reads TGTGCCAGCAGCCAGGGGTTGATTACGGGTTGCTACGAGCAGTACGTC. Its protein is CASSQGLITGCYEQYV.

Only one count was recorded for this clonotype. The V call is TRBV20-1, the J call TRBJ1-6; a possible D gene is TRBD1 (5 bases). This CDR3 contains 13 residues. Germline V lookup: CDR1 DFQATT, CDR2 SNEGSKA (reference sequence). Trimming left V 3 bases short and J 8 bases short, with 11 bases between. CDR3 DNA sequence: TGCAGTGCTAGGGCAGGGTATGATTCACCCCTCCACTTT. Amino acid sequence: CSARAGYDSPLHF.

This rearrangement joins TRBV20-1 to TRBJ2-1, with 9 bases lining up with TRBD2. The CDR3 has 17 amino acids. The V gene's germline CDR1 is DFQATT and CDR2 SNEGSKA (reference sequence). V was pared by 0 bases and J by 4 bases, with 10 bases of the junction left unmatched. CDR3 sequence (DNA): TGCAGTGCTAGAGACCACCGTGCTAGCGGGATTTACAATGAGCAGTTCTTC. This codes for CSARDHRASGIYNEQFF.

J is TRBJ2-3 and V is TRBV27; 10 bases line up with TRBD2. The CDR3 runs to 16 residues. The junction had 14 bases not matched to a gene; V was cut back by 7 bases and J by 7 bases. Germline CDR1 and CDR2: MNHEY and SMNVEV (reference sequence). The CDR3 spells CASTRGLASPGNTQYF. Here the CDR3 DNA reads TGTGCCAGCACTAGGGGACTAGCGTCTCCTGGGAATACGCAGTATTTT.

This clonotype was seen a handful of times. The V and J genes are TRBV7-6 and TRBJ1-1; TRBD1 agrees at 8 bases. V lost 6 bases to trimming and J lost 3 bases; unmatched junction nucleotides: 9. The CDR3 covers 15 residues. Per the germline V gene, CDR1 is SGHVS and CDR2 is FNYEAQ. The DNA for the CDR3 is TGTGCCAGCAGTCGCGCCACAGGGGGGGACACTGAAGCTTTCTTT. It encodes CASSRATGGDTEAFF.

The chain recombines TRBV6-2 or TRBV6-3 with TRBJ2-7, with D maybe TRBD1 (6 bases). V dropped 6 bases and J dropped 1 base, with 10 bases sitting between them. Germline V gene sequence: CDR1 MNHEY, CDR2 SVGEGT. There are 13 residues in the CDR3. The CDR3 reads CASRRTASYEQYV. The CDR3 DNA sequence: TGTGCCAGCAGACGGACAGCTTCCTACGAGCAGTACGTC.

This clonotype appeared a few times. The chain has TRBV20-1 and TRBJ1-2; D is uncertain. The germline CDR1 and CDR2 sequences are DFQATT and SNEGSKA (reference sequence). The V gene lost 3 bases and the J gene lost 4 bases, with 12 bases spanning the gap. The length of the CDR3 is 13 residues. This chain's CDR3 is CSASPVLSYGYTF. DNA for the CDR3: TGCAGTGCTAGTCCAGTTCTCTCCTATGGCTACACCTTC.

This clonotype was counted a few times. This chain connects TRBV6-2 or TRBV6-3 to TRBJ2-1; no firm D call. The germline CDR1 and CDR2 sequences are MNHEY and SVGEGT. V was clipped by 5 bases and J by 6 bases, with 14 bases between them. The CDR3 is 14 amino acids. The CDR3 loop is CASSELRAPNEQFF. CDR3 coding DNA: TGTGCCAGCAGTGAGCTCCGGGCTCCCAATGAGCAGTTCTTC.

The V and J genes are TRBV6-1 and TRBJ1-1; possible D gene TRBD1, 6 bases. V lost 2 bases and J 11 bases, leaving 9 bases between the germline ends. Germline V gene data show CDR1 as MNHNS and CDR2 as SASEGT. This CDR3 is 11 amino acids long. Here the CDR3 reads CASSENREAFF. CDR3 in DNA: TGTGCCAGCAGTGAAAACAGGGAGGCTTTCTTT.

V and J are TRBV2 and TRBJ2-3; TRBD2 is a possible D gene (5 bases). There are 15 residues in the CDR3. CDR1 is SNHLY and CDR2 is FYNNEI in the germline V gene. V lost 6 bases, J lost 5 bases, and 18 bases lay in between. The CDR3 nucleotides are TGTGCCAGCAGGCCGGGCCGGGGTTATAGAGATACGCAGTATTTT. This translates into CASRPGRGYRDTQYF.

The chain joins TRBV4-1 to TRBJ2-5; no clear D gene. Per germline, CDR1 MGHRA and CDR2 YSYEKL. Trimming cost V 6 bases and J 1 base, with 15 bases left between them. This CDR3 comprises 15 residues. CDR3 sequence: CASRLAPGLQETQYF. Here the CDR3 DNA reads TGCGCCAGCAGACTTGCCCCGGGTCTCCAAGAGACCCAGTACTTC.

This sequence joins TRBV27 and TRBJ1-2; D unclear. CDR1 MNHEY and CDR2 SMNVEV come from the germline V gene (reference sequence). Trimming stripped 3 bases from V and 6 bases from J, with 11 bases between. The CDR3 spans 13 residues. The CDR3 DNA reads TGTGCCAGCAGTTTGACCCGCGCGAATGGCTACACCTTC. This encodes CASSLTRANGYTF.

The sample holds a few counts of this clonotype. The chain has TRBV7-6 and TRBJ2-1; D possibly uses TRBD1 or TRBD2 (5 bases each). This CDR3 region has 18 residues. Germline CDR1 SGHVS, CDR2 FNYEAQ. Trimming removed 2 bases at V and 0 bases at J, with 17 bases between. CDR3 loop: CASSLLGGAGSSYNEQFF. The DNA of the CDR3 is TGTGCCAGCAGCTTACTGGGTGGGGCGGGCAGCTCCTACAATGAGCAGTTCTTC.

This clonotype has a handful of counts. J is TRBJ1-1 and V is TRBV4-1; D is possibly TRBD1 (6 bases). The germline CDR1 and CDR2 sequences are MGHRA and YSYEKL. CDR3 length: 15 amino acids. V was clipped by 3 bases and J by 4 bases, with 15 bases between them. CDR3 sequence: CASSHPQGAGTEAFF. CDR3 DNA sequence: TGCGCCAGCAGCCACCCACAGGGTGCAGGCACTGAAGCTTTCTTT.

V gene TRBV12-3 or TRBV12-4 combines with J gene TRBJ2-1, with 10 bases identical to TRBD2. The trim removed 7 bases at V and 9 bases at J, leaving 9 bases unmatched. The CDR3 spans 14 residues. CDR3 DNA: TGTGCCAGCACCTTAGCGGGAGGTGACATTGAGCAGTTCTTC. Its protein is CASTLAGGDIEQFF.

This clonotype was seen only a few times. The V gene is TRBV7-2, the J gene TRBJ2-5; no clear D. Germline assignment: CDR1 SGHTA and CDR2 FQGNSA. The CDR3 spans 14 residues. Trimming shortened V by 2 bases and J by 0 bases, and 7 bases separated the two germline ends. This CDR3 reads CASSLFQYQETQYF. The CDR3 DNA follows: TGTGCCAGCAGCTTATTCCAGTACCAAGAGACCCAGTACTTC. The full variable domain, with the rest looked up from reference TRBV7-2 and TRBJ2-5, is GAGVSQSPSNKVTEKGKDVELRCDPISGHTALYWYRQSLGQGLEFLIYFQGNSAPDKSGLPSDRFSAERTGGSVSTLTIQRTQQEDSAVYLCASSLFQYQETQYFGPGTRLLVL.

There are a few counts of this clonotype. The chain combines TRBV27 with TRBJ2-1; the D gene is possibly TRBD2 (5 bases). This CDR3 is built from 17 residues. Trimming pared 8 bases from V and 6 bases from J, leaving 26 bases between. CDR1 MNHEY and CDR2 SMNVEV come from the germline V gene (reference sequence). The CDR3 coding sequence is TGTGCCAGCGGAACTTGGGCAGGAGGCCGCGTCACCAATGAGCAGTTCTTC. Its translation is CASGTWAGGRVTNEQFF.

V gene TRBV5-6 combines with J gene TRBJ2-4, with 10 bases aligning to TRBD2. The ends lost 6 bases at V and 1 base at J; junction bases unmatched: 16. CDR3 length: 19 residues. Germline V gene sequence: CDR1 SGHDT, CDR2 YYEEEE. The CDR3 DNA follows: TGTGCCAGCACCTGGTGGGGACTAGCGCCACGGGGCGCCAAAAACATTCAGTACTTC. It codes for CASTWWGLAPRGAKNIQYF.

The chain combines TRBV5-8 with TRBJ2-1; D is unclear. The CDR3 is made up of 13 amino acids. Germline lookup yields CDR1 SGHTS and CDR2 YDEGEE. The V and J ends lost 2 bases and 4 bases respectively, with 7 bases between them. CDR3 sequence (DNA): TGTGCCAGCAGCTTTAGGCTGTACAATGAGCAGTTCTTC. This codes for CASSFRLYNEQFF.